The entry that follows covers one T cell receptor (beta chain) sequence. Its specificity is unknown. The Oncomine TCR Beta short-read assay sequenced DNA from cultured CD4+ T cells. TCRdb reprocessed the PCR reads via MiXCR and lists one record per CDR3 protein. The sample carries roughly 22,000 distinct CDR3 sequences, 32% recorded once. Treatment reported: approximately 9-day PBMC culture with coronavirus spike peptide pools or control peptides (ViraFEST assay). For ViraFEST, peptide pools expanded antigen-specific T cells, after which the TCRs were sequenced. The data belong to a study of vaccination and CD4 T cells after COVID-19. The overall study: There were six male and four female convalescents, and two of them were Hispanic.

Germline trimming cut 8 bases from V and 1 base from J; bases unmatched to any gene: 9. The CDR3 has 15 amino acids. Germline assignment: CDR1 SNHLY and CDR2 FYNNEI. The sample taken for sequencing was cultured CD4+ T cells from blood. The chain uses TRBV2 and TRBJ2-5, with 8 bases identical to TRBD2. The origin of this receptor is a human donor with COVID-19. CDR3 in DNA: TGTGCCAGCCAAAAGGTAGCGGGGCGCCAAGAGACCCAGTACTTC. Translated: CASQKVAGRQETQYF.